This TCR beta chain comes out of a study of CD8+CD57+ T cells in acquired aplastic anemia. Findings and caveats of the study: The number of CD8+ CDR3 sequences shared by patients and controls was roughly 30.

With 0 bases clipped from V and 9 bases from J, the junction kept 8 bases outside the gene matches. The CDR3 is 17 amino acids. Germline V gene data show CDR1 as LGHNA and CDR2 as YSLEER. In patients chosen for sequencing, flow cytometry had shown CD8+CD57+ cell expansion. All patients were therapy-naive when blood was sampled. Points on this clonotype: The antigen remains undetermined.

Genomic DNA was employed as the template in profiling TCR beta VDJ and CDR3. TCRdb used MiXCR to reprocess the reads, holding one entry per CDR3 protein. The profile shows under 250,000 distinct CDR3 sequences, around 45% of them singletons. Sequencing input: sorted CD4+, CD8+, or CD8+CD57+ T cells (not recorded which) from PBMCs. The receptor comes from a human donor with aplastic anemia. This chain uses TRBV4-3 with TRBJ1-6, with 10 bases aligning to TRBD1. CDR3 sequence reads: CASSQDGGQGRISPLHF. CDR3 nucleotide sequence: TGCGCCAGCAGCCAAGATGGGGGACAGGGGAGGATTTCACCCCTCCACTTT.